Following are 20 T cell receptor beta chains from one sample sequenced in a study of patients and donors after allogeneic stem cell transplantation. TCRdb passed the RT-PCR reads through MiXCR, listing each CDR3 protein once. The table includes 390,000 or so distinct CDR3 sequences, roughly 16% detected once. The sample comprised blood, either unsorted or a sorted T cell fraction (not recorded which). The receptors shown here come from a human donor who was either an allogeneic HSCT recipient or a stem cell or donor lymphocyte infusion donor (not recorded which). It is not recorded whose cells these are; they may come from a transplant donor.

This clonotype has just a few counts. The rearrangement joins TRBV20-1 to TRBJ2-2; 8 nucleotides line up with TRBD2. CDR3 length: 14 amino acids. Trimming cost V 1 base and J 6 bases; bases outside gene matches: 4. Germline assignment: CDR1 DFQATT and CDR2 SNEGSKA (reference sequence). The CDR3 region is CSARVAGGPGELFF. The CDR3 bases are TGCAGTGCTAGAGTCGCGGGGGGTCCCGGGGAGCTGTTTTTT.

The chain couples TRBV30 to TRBJ1-4; D gene ambiguous. The ends were cut back, 1 base at V and 10 bases at J, with 16 bases in the middle. Germline values: CDR1 GTSNPN, CDR2 SVGIG (reference sequence). This CDR3 is 14 amino acids long. The CDR3 here is CAWSDRRVSGKLFF. For the CDR3, the DNA is TGTGCCTGGAGTGATCGAAGGGTTTCAGGAAAACTGTTTTTT.

The chain combines TRBV5-5 with TRBJ1-2; 12 bases agree with TRBD1. Germline assignment: CDR1 SGHKS and CDR2 YYEKEE (reference sequence). J was trimmed by 5 bases and V by 4 bases; bases with no gene match: 15. This CDR3 comprises 18 residues. In DNA, the CDR3 is TGTGCCAGCAGCCCGATGGGACAGGGGGCGCGAGTTGGGTATGGCTACACCTTC. Translated: CASSPMGQGARVGYGYTF.

This clonotype was detected ten times or more. The chain carries TRBV5-1 and TRBJ2-1; tentatively, D is TRBD2 (5 bases). Germline CDR1 and CDR2: SGHRS and YFSETQ. The CDR3 length is 13 residues. V gave up 3 bases and J gave up 9 bases, with 13 bases separating them. CDR3 nucleotides: TGCGCCAGCAGCTCGAACCCAGAGGGTGAGCAGTTCTTC. This translates into CASSSNPEGEQFF.

This clonotype was counted only a few times. The chain's CDR3 is CASSWADSNYEQYF. The CDR3, as DNA: TGCGCCAGCAGCTGGGCGGACAGCAACTACGAGCAGTACTTC. V gene TRBV5-1 combines with J gene TRBJ2-7, with D tentatively TRBD1 (6 bases). CDR1 is SGHRS, CDR2 YFSETQ, per germline. Trimming removed 3 bases at V and 3 bases at J, with 13 bases between. This CDR3 spans 14 amino acids. Based on the CDR3 plus reference TRBV5-1 and TRBJ2-7, the full variable domain is KAGVTQTPRYLIKTRGQQVTLSCSPISGHRSVSWYQQTPGQGLQFLFEYFSETQRNKGNFPGRFSGRQFSNSRSEMNVSTLELGDSALYLCASSWADSNYEQYFGPGTRLTVT.

The gene calls are TRBV4-3 and TRBJ2-5; 9 nucleotides align to TRBD1. V gave up 0 bases and J gave up 4 bases; unmatched junction bases: 9. The germline CDR1 and CDR2 sequences are LGHNA and YSLEER. The CDR3 extends over 17 amino acids. This CDR3 is CASSQESGTGMRETQYF. The CDR3 DNA reads TGCGCCAGCAGCCAAGAATCGGGGACAGGGATGAGAGAGACCCAGTACTTC.

This clonotype was found a few times. This chain links TRBV15 with TRBJ2-5, with D perhaps TRBD1 (6 bases). The CDR3 spans 17 residues. CDR1 and CDR2 from the germline V gene are LNHNV and YYDKDF (reference sequence). The V end was cut by 5 bases, the J end by 0 bases, with 19 bases between. CDR3 sequence: CATSSQRGRGYQETQYF. The CDR3 DNA reads as TGTGCCACCAGCTCACAAAGGGGTAGGGGGTACCAAGAGACCCAGTACTTC.

This clonotype was detected only once. The chain recombines TRBV27 with TRBJ2-2; 10 bases match TRBD2. The CDR3 is made up of 17 amino acids. Trimming removed 3 bases from V and 0 bases from J; junction bases left unmatched: 4. Germline CDR1 reads MNHEY; CDR2 reads SMNVEV (reference sequence). Here the CDR3 reads CASSLGSGRTNTGELFF. The CDR3 region has the DNA TGTGCCAGCAGTTTGGGTAGCGGGAGGACGAACACCGGGGAGCTGTTTTTT.

This clonotype was observed a handful of times. J is TRBJ1-1 and V is TRBV18; D not certain. Trimming took off 6 bases at V and 7 bases at J, with 15 bases between the two ends. The length of the CDR3 is 13 residues. Germline V gene sequence: CDR1 KGHSH, CDR2 LQKENI. CDR3 loop: CASSPWTLVEAFF. In nucleotides, the CDR3 is TGTGCCAGCTCGCCGTGGACCCTCGTTGAAGCTTTCTTT.

This clonotype was seen a few times. The CDR3 here is CASSLKTFSYGELFF. Here the CDR3 DNA reads TGTGCCAGCAGCTTAAAGACATTTTCATACGGGGAGCTGTTTTTT. The chain is built from TRBV5-8 and TRBJ2-2, with D uncertain. Germline lookup yields CDR1 SGHTS and CDR2 YDEGEE. The CDR3 covers 15 residues. Trimming took off 2 bases at V and 7 bases at J, with 15 bases between the two ends.

This chain links TRBV10-3 with TRBJ1-1; 7 bases line up with TRBD1. The CDR3 contains 13 residues. The germline CDR1 and CDR2 sequences are ENHRY and SYGVKD. V shed 8 bases and J 4 bases; nucleotides not matched to a gene: 7. The CDR3 sequence: CAIRDRLGTEAFF. Here the CDR3 DNA reads TGTGCCATCCGGGACAGACTAGGCACTGAAGCTTTCTTT.

This clonotype was seen ten or more times. V gene TRBV5-1 combines with J gene TRBJ2-5; D gene unclear. The V gene's germline CDR1 is SGHRS and CDR2 YFSETQ. With 4 bases removed from V and 2 bases from J, the gap between germline ends came to 15 bases. The CDR3 runs 15 residues. The CDR3 DNA follows: TGCGCCAGCAGCCCTGGCTGGGCCAAACAAGAGACCCAGTACTTC. Protein: CASSPGWAKQETQYF.

Ten or more counts support this clonotype. The V gene is TRBV6-4, the J gene TRBJ2-2; D is unclear. Trimming removed 0 bases from V and 2 bases from J, with 7 bases in between. The germline V gene has CDR1 MRHNA and CDR2 SNTAGT. CDR3 length: 15 residues. In DNA form, the CDR3 reads TGTGCCAGCAGTGACTCGGGGTTCAACACCGGGGAGCTGTTTTTT. Protein product: CASSDSGFNTGELFF.

This clonotype was recorded at least ten times. V and J are TRBV20-1 and TRBJ1-6; 8 bases are a match to TRBD1. V lost 6 bases, J lost 7 bases, and 5 bases stayed unmatched. CDR3 length equals 13 residues. CDR1 DFQATT and CDR2 SNEGSKA come from the germline V gene (reference sequence). CDR3 residues: CSAPWTGNSPLHF. The CDR3 region has the DNA TGCAGTGCCCCGTGGACAGGGAATTCACCCCTCCACTTT.

This clonotype was counted ten times or more. The chain links TRBV6-1 to TRBJ1-5; D is unresolved. From germline, CDR1 is MNHNS and CDR2 SASEGT. The ends were cut back, 5 bases at V and 6 bases at J, with 23 bases in the middle. This CDR3 contains 17 residues. The CDR3 reads CASSPRDPSLRRQPQHF. The DNA for the CDR3 is TGTGCCAGCAGTCCCCGGGATCCATCTCTTAGACGTCAGCCCCAGCATTTT.

The V call is TRBV14, the J call TRBJ1-2; 9 nucleotides line up with TRBD1. Germline trimming cut 9 bases from V and 8 bases from J; bases unmatched to any gene: 10. The V gene's germline CDR1 is SGHDN and CDR2 FVKESK. This CDR3 spans 13 amino acids. This CDR3 is CASKKDRGGGYTF. The CDR3 nucleotides are TGTGCCAGTAAAAAGGACAGGGGAGGCGGCTACACCTTC.

The rearrangement links TRBV7-3 to TRBJ1-1; weak D call: TRBD1 (5 bases). Germline V gene lookup returns CDR1 SGHTA and CDR2 FQGTGA. The V gene lost 4 bases and the J gene lost 4 bases, with 13 bases spanning the gap. This CDR3 has 14 residues. The CDR3 sequence is CASSSGGEGTEAFF. For the CDR3, the DNA is TGTGCCAGCAGCTCCGGAGGGGAAGGCACTGAAGCTTTCTTT.

The rearrangement joins TRBV10-3 to TRBJ1-3; D remains ambiguous. This CDR3 has 14 residues. The ends were cut back, 4 bases at V and 3 bases at J, with 10 bases in the middle. Germline-derived CDR1 and CDR2 are ENHRY and SYGVKD. CDR3 protein: CAISGEGIGNTIYF. In DNA form, the CDR3 reads TGTGCCATCAGTGGCGAGGGCATTGGAAACACCATATATTTT.

This clonotype has a handful of counts. This rearrangement joins TRBV20-1 to TRBJ2-7; D perhaps matches TRBD1 (5 bases). The CDR3 consists of 14 residues. Germline V gene lookup returns CDR1 DFQATT and CDR2 SNEGSKA (reference sequence). The V gene lost 2 bases and the J gene lost 3 bases, with 14 bases spanning the gap. The CDR3: CSARKGSGNYEQYF. The CDR3 DNA is TGCAGTGCTAGAAAGGGGTCAGGGAACTACGAGCAGTACTTC.

V gene TRBV24-1 combines with J gene TRBJ2-5; 11 positions match TRBD1. The CDR3 has 16 amino acids. J was trimmed by 5 bases and V by 3 bases; bases with no gene match: 7. CDR1 and CDR2 (germline): KGHDR, SFDVKD. The CDR3 sequence: CATSDIRTGGLETQYF. The DNA of the CDR3 is TGTGCCACCAGTGATATCAGGACAGGGGGCCTCGAGACCCAGTACTTC.